A single sample gave rise to the 30 T cell receptor beta chains below, sequenced in a study of T cell changes during pregnancy in multiple sclerosis. TCRdb keeps only in-frame clones here, not all; method: immunoSEQ multiplex PCR. Of 60,000 to 85,000 clones listed, 92% are singletons. The specimen comprised peripheral blood, sampled in the second trimester of pregnancy. These TCRs come from a female donor in good health, enrolled as a control in a pregnancy study.

The J gene is TRBJ2-3, the V gene TRBV28; 15 bases agree with TRBD2. This CDR3 region has 17 residues. The V and J ends lost 3 bases and 4 bases, in that order; junction bases with no gene match: 5. Germline CDR1 reads MDHEN; CDR2 reads SYDVKM. The CDR3 loop is CASSLGTSGRIADTQYF. The CDR3 coding sequence is TGTGCCAGCAGTTTGGGGACTAGCGGGAGGATCGCAGATACGCAGTATTTT.

Here the CDR3 DNA reads TGTGCCAGCAGTGAAGGTACAGCTAATGAAAAACTGTTTTTT. This gives the protein CASSEGTANEKLFF. The V gene is TRBV6-1, the J gene TRBJ1-4; D is unresolved. CDR1 is MNHNS and CDR2 is SASEGT in the germline V gene. The CDR3 length is 14 residues. The V gene lost 1 base and the J gene lost 3 bases, with 6 bases spanning the gap.

The chain recombines TRBV28 with TRBJ2-3; TRBD2 matches 8 bases. The J segment lost 0 bases and the V segment lost 6 bases, leaving 2 bases of the junction unmatched. The CDR3 extends over 14 amino acids. Germline CDR1 MDHEN, CDR2 SYDVKM. CDR3 sequence reads: CASRPGGSTDTQYF. The CDR3 coding sequence is TGTGCCAGCAGACCGGGGGGGAGCACAGATACGCAGTATTTT.

As regards this clone: Compared with germline, one end of the junction differs, possibly owing to a read error. The V gene is TRBV14, the J gene TRBJ2-2, with TRBD2 matching 9 bases. Germline V gene data show CDR1 as SGHDN and CDR2 as FVKESK. The CDR3 consists of 22 residues. CDR3 nucleotide sequence: TGTGCCAGCAGCCAAGAGGTTGTGGTGCTAGCGGGACGAACGGGGAACTCCGGGGAGCTGTTTTTT. As protein: CASSQEVVVLAGRTGNSGELFF.

This chain joins TRBV7-2 and TRBJ1-4; a weak D match, TRBD1 (6 bases). V was trimmed by 4 bases and J by 4 bases, leaving 13 bases between them. The CDR3 contains 15 residues. Germline assignment: CDR1 SGHTA and CDR2 FQGNSA. The CDR3: CASSWGGGFNEKLFF. CDR3 nucleotides: TGTGCCAGCAGCTGGGGAGGGGGGTTTAATGAAAAACTGTTTTTT.

The V gene is TRBV12-5, the J gene TRBJ1-2; 7 positions agree with TRBD1. V lost 4 bases and J lost 4; bases outside the gene matches: 6. The V gene's germline CDR1 is LGHNT and CDR2 FRNRAP. There are 14 residues in the CDR3. The CDR3 DNA reads TGTGCTAGTGGTTCGACCGACAGGGCCTATGGCTACACCTTC. It specifies CASGSTDRAYGYTF.

The rearrangement joins TRBV6-4 to TRBJ2-1; 9 bases map to TRBD1. The CDR3 spans 15 residues. The germline gives CDR1 MRHNA, CDR2 SNTAGT. The junction had 1 base not matched to a gene; V was cut back by 2 bases and J by 2 bases. The CDR3 DNA follows: TGTGCCAGCAGTGACGGGACAGGGACCTACAATGAGCAGTTCTTC. Protein product: CASSDGTGTYNEQFF.

The chain couples TRBV9 to TRBJ2-2; TRBD1 might be the D (5 bases). This CDR3 has 16 residues. The V gene's germline CDR1 is SGDLS and CDR2 YYNGEE. Deletions cut 1 base from V and 1 base from J, with 11 bases between. CDR3 protein: CASSVRGAMNTGELFF. In nucleotides, the CDR3 is TGTGCCAGCAGCGTACGTGGGGCCATGAACACCGGGGAGCTGTTTTTT.

The genes are TRBV18 and TRBJ2-1; 9 nucleotides agree with TRBD2. J was trimmed by 10 bases and V by 3 bases; bases with no gene match: 13. Per the germline V gene, CDR1 is KGHSH and CDR2 is LQKENI. The CDR3 runs to 16 residues. In nucleotides, the CDR3 is TGTGCCAGCTCACCCGCGGGAGGGCCTGTGTACGTGGAGCAGTTCTTC. Translated: CASSPAGGPVYVEQFF.

The rearrangement uses TRBV28 and TRBJ1-3; 8 positions match TRBD1. The CDR3 loop spans 12 amino acids. CDR1 and CDR2 from the germline V gene are MDHEN and SYDVKM. J was trimmed by 7 bases and V by 7 bases; bases with no gene match: 3. The CDR3 reads CASTDRGNTIYF. CDR3 DNA sequence: TGTGCCAGCACTGACAGGGGTAACACCATATATTTT.

The CDR3 sequence: CASSLGGWTGELFF. In nucleotides, the CDR3 is TGTGCCAGCAGCTTAGGCGGATGGACCGGGGAGCTGTTTTTT. V usage is TRBV7-9 and J usage is TRBJ2-2; no firm D call. The CDR3 length is 14 residues. The germline V gene has CDR1 SEHNR and CDR2 FQNEAQ (reference sequence). V dropped 1 base and J dropped 5 bases, with 8 bases sitting between them.

This clone was recorded a few times. V gene TRBV27 combines with J gene TRBJ1-6; TRBD1 aligns across 8 bases. CDR1 is MNHEY and CDR2 is SMNVEV in the germline V gene (reference sequence). The trim removed 3 bases at V and 10 bases at J, leaving 8 bases unmatched. The CDR3 is 15 amino acids. DNA for the CDR3: TGTGCCAGCAGTTTCCAGGGGGCTGGGGGGTCACCCCTCCACTTT. Residues: CASSFQGAGGSPLHF.

This clone was picked up one time. V usage is TRBV5-4 and J usage is TRBJ2-5; D possibly corresponds to TRBD2 (6 bases). Germline CDR1 SGHNT, CDR2 YYREEE (reference sequence). V lost 4 bases, J lost 0 bases, and 7 bases lay in between. The CDR3 is made up of 13 amino acids. The CDR3 spells CASSRGYQETQYF. The CDR3 DNA reads as TGTGCCAGCAGCCGGGGGTACCAAGAGACCCAGTACTTC. Together with reference TRBV5-4 and TRBJ2-5, the CDR3 gives the full variable domain: ETGVTQSPTHLIKTRGQQVTLRCSSQSGHNTVSWYQQALGQGPQFIFQYYREEENGRGNFPPRFSGLQFPNYSSELNVNALELDDSALYLCASSRGYQETQYFGPGTRLLVL.

The chain is built from TRBV5-4 and TRBJ1-2, with TRBD1 as a possible D gene (6 bases). Germline CDR1 is SGHNT and CDR2 is YYREEE (reference sequence). CDR3 length: 14 residues. The ends were cut back, 4 bases at V and 8 bases at J, with 18 bases in the middle. CDR3: CASSALAGAEGYTF. Here the CDR3 DNA reads TGTGCCAGCAGCGCGCTGGCAGGGGCTGAGGGCTACACCTTC.

The rearrangement joins TRBV20-1 to TRBJ1-2; D is unresolved. V was pared by 5 bases and J by 9 bases, with 13 bases between. This CDR3 spans 11 amino acids. Germline-derived CDR1 and CDR2 are DFQATT and SNEGSKA (reference sequence). The CDR3 nucleotides read TGCAGTGCTCCGAGGCATATATGCTACACCTTC. Its protein is CSAPRHICYTF.

This rearrangement joins TRBV7-2 to TRBJ2-5; D is possibly TRBD2 (5 bases). With 5 bases removed from V and 3 bases from J, the gap between germline ends came to 10 bases. Germline lookup yields CDR1 SGHTA and CDR2 FQGNSA. The CDR3 is 13 amino acids. CDR3 in amino acids: CASSPLGEETQYF. CDR3 in DNA: TGTGCCAGCAGCCCCCTCGGGGAAGAGACCCAGTACTTC.

CDR3 bases: TGCGCCAGCAGCCCAACCGCGGGACTAGAGGAAGAGACCCAGTACTTC. Translation gives CASSPTAGLEEETQYF. This chain links TRBV5-1 with TRBJ2-5; 8 bases map to TRBD2. This CDR3 has 16 amino acids. The junction had 11 bases not matched to a gene; V was cut back by 4 bases and J by 3 bases. Germline CDR1 SGHRS, CDR2 YFSETQ.

The chain combines TRBV29-1 with TRBJ1-4; unclear D gene. The germline V gene has CDR1 SQVTM and CDR2 ANQGSEA. The CDR3 runs 12 residues. Trimming cost V 7 bases and J 7 bases, with 13 bases left between them. CDR3 amino acids: CSAYSGSEKLFF. The CDR3 DNA is TGCAGCGCATACAGCGGTAGTGAAAAACTGTTTTTT.

This clone has just one count. The CDR3 DNA is TGTGCCAGCAGCTTGGGAGCGGGGAGCCCGCCGCGTGAGCAGTACTTC. Amino acid sequence: CASSLGAGSPPREQYF. This chain links TRBV5-4 with TRBJ2-7; 7 nucleotides line up with TRBD2. The CDR3 sequence is 16 residues long. The junction had 13 bases not matched to a gene; V was cut back by 0 bases and J by 7 bases. Germline-derived CDR1 and CDR2 are SGHNT and YYREEE (reference sequence).

The rearrangement links TRBV7-8 to TRBJ2-1; no clear D. This CDR3 contains 14 residues. V lost 6 bases and J lost 11, with 20 bases in between. Germline V gene sequence: CDR1 SGHVS, CDR2 FQNEAQ. CDR3 sequence: CASRITGPDNQQFF. In nucleotides, the CDR3 is TGTGCCAGCAGAATAACGGGTCCAGATAATCAGCAGTTCTTC. Together with reference TRBV7-8 and TRBJ2-1, the CDR3 gives the full variable domain: GAGVSQSPRYKVAKRGQDVALRCDPISGHVSLFWYQQALGQGPEFLTYFQNEAQLDKSGLPSDRFFAERPEGSVSTLKIQRTQQEDSAVYLCASRITGPDNQQFFGPGTRLTVL.

The chain links TRBV28 to TRBJ1-5; D possibly corresponds to TRBD1 (5 bases). CDR1 is MDHEN, CDR2 SYDVKM, per germline. With 5 bases removed from V and 6 bases from J, the gap between germline ends came to 14 bases. There are 14 residues in the CDR3. CDR3: CASSRVGEGQPQHF. CDR3 DNA sequence: TGTGCCAGCAGTCGCGTGGGGGAGGGTCAGCCCCAGCATTTT.

This chain uses TRBV28 with TRBJ2-7; maybe TRBD2 (6 bases). Germline CDR1 and CDR2: MDHEN and SYDVKM. Trimming removed 5 bases at V and 2 bases at J, with 16 bases between. The CDR3 has 15 residues. This CDR3 reads CASSPAGTLTYEQYF. The DNA of the CDR3 is TGTGCCAGCAGTCCTGCGGGGACCCTTACCTACGAGCAGTACTTC.

This chain links TRBV5-1 with TRBJ2-1; 8 nucleotides line up with TRBD2. Trimming cost V 5 bases and J 2 bases; bases outside gene matches: 6. Germline V gives CDR1 SGHRS, CDR2 YFSETQ. The CDR3 runs 15 residues. CDR3 amino acids: CASRSTSDPYNEQFF. The CDR3 DNA follows: TGCGCCAGCAGGTCGACTAGCGACCCCTACAATGAGCAGTTCTTC.

The rearrangement links TRBV25-1 to TRBJ1-1; 9 nucleotides line up with TRBD1. V was clipped by 2 bases and J by 1 base; unmatched bases: 5. The CDR3 contains 16 residues. CDR1 is MGHDK and CDR2 is SYGVNS in the germline V gene. CDR3 bases: TGTGCCAGCAGTGAAACCCCGGGACAGGGGAACACTGAAGCTTTCTTT. Translation: CASSETPGQGNTEAFF.

The chain uses TRBV28 and TRBJ1-1, with D maybe TRBD1 (6 bases). Germline V lookup: CDR1 MDHEN, CDR2 SYDVKM. The CDR3 contains 12 residues. V shed 3 bases and J shed 10 bases, with 12 bases lying between them. CDR3 nucleotides: TGTGCCAGCAGTTTCGAGAGGGGGAGAGCTTTCTTT. Translated: CASSFERGRAFF.

The chain uses TRBV7-8 and TRBJ2-7; no firm D call. The CDR3 runs to 14 residues. Germline CDR1 is SGHVS and CDR2 is FQNEAQ. Between the trimmed V and J ends, which lost 1 base and 2 bases, there was a span of 9 bases. CDR3 amino acids: CASSLGPTAYEQYF. CDR3 coding DNA: TGTGCCAGCAGCTTAGGTCCCACTGCCTACGAGCAGTACTTC.

This clone was seen a handful of times. The V call is TRBV29-1, the J call TRBJ2-7, with TRBD1 matching 11 bases. V dropped 4 bases and J dropped 5; count of bases not matched to a gene: 13. Germline lookup yields CDR1 SQVTM and CDR2 ANQGSEA. This CDR3 has 16 residues. CDR3 amino acids: CSVVGGTGGTENEQYF. Here the CDR3 DNA reads TGCAGCGTTGTCGGCGGGACAGGGGGGACTGAGAACGAGCAGTACTTC.

The J gene is TRBJ2-7, the V gene TRBV6-1; 8 positions agree with TRBD1. The CDR3 covers 13 residues. From germline, CDR1 is MNHNS and CDR2 SASEGT. V shed 7 bases and J 4 bases; nucleotides not matched to a gene: 6. The CDR3 nucleotides are TGTGCCAGCAAAGGGACAGGAGAATACGAGCAGTACTTC. It encodes CASKGTGEYEQYF.

The chain combines TRBV4-3 with TRBJ2-7; TRBD2 matches at 14 bases. The CDR3 is made up of 18 amino acids. CDR1 LGHNA and CDR2 YSLEER come from the germline V gene. V trimming: 0 bases; J trimming: 3 bases; junction bases outside the gene matches: 7. Written as DNA, the CDR3 is TGCGCCAGCAGCCAAGATATCGGACTAGCGGGAGGTATCTACGAGCAGTACTTC. It translates to CASSQDIGLAGGIYEQYF.

This chain links TRBV6-1 with TRBJ2-1; D remains unclear. The CDR3 is 14 residues long. Germline CDR1 MNHNS, CDR2 SASEGT. V lost 6 bases to trimming and J lost 7 bases, with 16 bases between them. The CDR3 sequence is CASREIGEWNEQFF. The CDR3 DNA reads as TGTGCCAGCAGAGAGATCGGTGAGTGGAATGAGCAGTTCTTC.